Below are 24 T cell receptor beta chains sequenced from a single sample in a study of cytomegalovirus exposure and HLA in healthy donors. PCR was performed using 60 Vbeta and 13 Jbeta primers. Profiled with immunoSEQ multiplex PCR; TCRdb holds only in-frame clones, not every one. The sample holds approximately 190,000 clones, 82% seen once. Input material: PBMCs. These receptors all come from a woman aged 45 to 65 in good health and CMV-seropositive.

This chain uses TRBV7-9 with TRBJ2-2, with D possibly being TRBD2 (6 bases). Germline CDR1 reads SEHNR; CDR2 reads FQNEAQ (reference sequence). The V gene lost 7 bases and the J gene lost 2 bases, with 17 bases spanning the gap. This CDR3 has 16 amino acids. The CDR3 DNA reads TGTGCCAGCACCCCGGGAGACAAACAAAACACCGGGGAGCTGTTTTTT. Its translation: CASTPGDKQNTGELFF.

This chain uses TRBV6-6 with TRBJ1-3; tentative D call: TRBD1 (6 bases). The CDR3 has 16 residues. Trimming shortened V by 7 bases and J by 0 bases, and 16 bases separated the two germline ends. Germline V lookup: CDR1 MNHNY, CDR2 SVGAGI (reference sequence). CDR3 protein: CASTGDTSLSGNTIYF. The CDR3 DNA reads as TGTGCCAGCACAGGGGACACTTCCCTCTCTGGAAACACCATATATTTT.

This clone was counted between two and nine times. V is TRBV20-1 and J is TRBJ2-1; TRBD2 might be the D (6 bases). Trimming removed 6 bases at V and 10 bases at J, with 13 bases between. From germline, CDR1 is DFQATT and CDR2 SNEGSKA (reference sequence). CDR3 length: 11 amino acids. For the CDR3, the DNA is TGCAGTGCCGGCGGGACTCGGGAGCAGTTCTTC. Its protein product is CSAGGTREQFF.

For the CDR3, the DNA is TGCAGCGTTGTCGCACGGGGGGAAGAGACCCAGTACTTC. Translation gives CSVVARGEETQYF. This chain links TRBV29-1 with TRBJ2-5; 7 bases align to TRBD2. The J segment lost 3 bases and the V segment lost 4 bases, leaving 5 bases of the junction unmatched. The CDR3 runs 13 residues. Germline V gene data show CDR1 as SQVTM and CDR2 as ANQGSEA. Based on the CDR3 plus reference TRBV29-1 and TRBJ2-5, the full variable domain is SAVISQKPSRDICQRGTSLTIQCQVDSQVTMMFWYRQQPGQSLTLIATANQGSEATYESGFVIDKFPISRPNLTFSTLTVSNMSPEDSSIYLCSVVARGEETQYFGPGTRLLVL.

In the case of this clone: The same CDR3 also results from other DNA sequences found in this sample. The chain has TRBV5-1 and TRBJ2-3; TRBD2 matches at 8 bases. This CDR3 is 14 amino acids long. J was trimmed by 6 bases and V by 0 bases; bases with no gene match: 3. Germline V gene sequence: CDR1 SGHRS, CDR2 YFSETQ. CDR3 in DNA: TGCGCCAGCAGCTTGGGGCGGGGGGCCGATACGCAGTATTTT. Translating gives CASSLGRGADTQYF.

The rearrangement uses TRBV27 and TRBJ1-4; the D is unclear. The V end was cut by 6 bases, the J end by 7 bases, with 9 bases between. This CDR3 has 12 amino acids. Germline values: CDR1 MNHEY, CDR2 SMNVEV (reference sequence). CDR3 bases: TGTGCCAGCAGAAGAGGAGGTGAAAAACTGTTTTTT. Translated: CASRRGGEKLFF.

The genes are TRBV28 and TRBJ2-7; the D is unclear. Per the germline V gene, CDR1 is MDHEN and CDR2 is SYDVKM. V lost 5 bases and J lost 3, with 11 bases in between. This CDR3 comprises 13 residues. The CDR3 bases are TGTGCCAGCAGTCCCGACACTGTCTACGAGCAGTACTTC. Encoded protein: CASSPDTVYEQYF.

About this clone itself: Within the sample, other DNA sequences also encode this same CDR3. In nucleotides, the CDR3 is TGTGCCAGCAGCTCGCCCGGGGGGGCCTACGAGCAGTACTTC. As protein: CASSSPGGAYEQYF. This rearrangement joins TRBV7-9 to TRBJ2-7, with 8 nucleotides matching TRBD2. Losses at the gene ends were 4 bases for V and 2 bases for J; bases not matched to a gene: 4. This CDR3 region has 14 residues. In germline, CDR1 is SEHNR, CDR2 FQNEAQ (reference sequence).

This clone has a handful of counts. The V gene is TRBV28, the J gene TRBJ1-5; TRBD1 matches 8 bases. This CDR3 is 14 amino acids long. Germline-derived CDR1 and CDR2 are MDHEN and SYDVKM. J gave up 6 bases and V 3 bases, and 4 bases lay outside the gene matches. Written as DNA, the CDR3 is TGTGCCAGCAGTTTTCGACAGGGGACTCAGCCCCAGCATTTT. Its translation: CASSFRQGTQPQHF.

The count of this clone is one. The junction shows a germline mismatch at one end, possibly a read error. The chain couples TRBV7-9 to TRBJ1-1; 7 bases agree with TRBD1. Germline lookup yields CDR1 SEHNR and CDR2 FQNEAQ (reference sequence). The CDR3 sequence is 13 residues long. The CDR3 here is CSSRPGGFSEAFF. The CDR3 nucleotides read TGTTCCAGCCGCCCAGGGGGTTTCTCTGAAGCTTTCTTT.

CDR3 loop: CASSPWTGSMNTEAFF. DNA of the CDR3: TGTGCCAGCAGCCCCTGGACAGGGAGTATGAACACTGAAGCTTTCTTT. The chain couples TRBV27 to TRBJ1-1, with TRBD1 matching 8 bases. The V gene end was trimmed by 6 bases and the J gene end by 0 bases; junction bases not matched to a gene: 9. Germline V gene lookup returns CDR1 MNHEY and CDR2 SMNVEV (reference sequence). This CDR3 has 16 residues.

The chain is built from TRBV4-3 and TRBJ2-2; D gene uncertain. The CDR3 length is 14 residues. Germline lookup yields CDR1 LGHNA and CDR2 YSLEER. The V end lost 0 bases, the J end lost 5 bases, and 7 bases lay between the germline ends. The CDR3 is CASSQEGRTGELFF. The CDR3 DNA sequence: TGCGCCAGCAGCCAAGAGGGCAGAACCGGGGAGCTGTTTTTT.

This rearrangement joins TRBV29-1 to TRBJ1-4, with D hard to call. Trimming pared 7 bases from V and 4 bases from J, leaving 10 bases between. The CDR3 runs to 12 residues. Germline V CDR1 and CDR2: SQVTM, ANQGSEA. CDR3 region: CSARGFNEKLFF. For the CDR3, the DNA is TGCAGCGCCCGGGGTTTTAATGAAAAACTGTTTTTT.

The genes are TRBV25-1 and TRBJ2-2; perhaps TRBD2 as D (5 bases). V gave up 7 bases and J gave up 2 bases, with 14 bases separating them. Germline-derived CDR1 and CDR2 are MGHDK and SYGVNS. There are 15 residues in the CDR3. CDR3 sequence: CASTPRGLNTGELFF. The CDR3 nucleotides are TGTGCCAGCACCCCCCGAGGGCTCAACACCGGGGAGCTGTTTTTT.

This clone was observed a handful of times. CDR3 loop: CASSLSPSSYNEQFF. The CDR3 region has the DNA TGTGCCAGCAGTTTATCTCCCAGCTCCTACAATGAGCAGTTCTTC. This chain connects TRBV27 to TRBJ2-1; D not resolved. CDR1 and CDR2 (germline): MNHEY, SMNVEV (reference sequence). Trimming took 0 bases from V and 0 from J, leaving 6 bases between them. The CDR3 is 15 amino acids.

This chain links TRBV5-8 with TRBJ2-2, with 8 bases lining up with TRBD1. With 2 bases clipped from V and 4 bases from J, the junction kept 4 bases outside the gene matches. The CDR3 runs 15 residues. The germline CDR1 and CDR2 sequences are SGHTS and YDEGEE. CDR3 nucleotides: TGTGCCAGCAGCTTTGTAACAGGGGGCACCGGGGAGCTGTTTTTT. It encodes CASSFVTGGTGELFF.

This chain joins TRBV19 and TRBJ1-5; D is perhaps TRBD1 (6 bases). The CDR3 has 15 amino acids. The V end lost 2 bases, the J end lost 6 bases, and 14 bases lay between the germline ends. Germline V gene data show CDR1 as LNHDA and CDR2 as SQIVND (reference sequence). This CDR3 is CASSISWAGAQPQHF. The DNA of the CDR3 is TGTGCCAGTAGTATATCTTGGGCAGGGGCTCAGCCCCAGCATTTT. Drawing the rest from reference TRBV19 and TRBJ1-5, the complete variable domain is DGGITQSPKYLFRKEGQNVTLSCEQNLNHDAMYWYRQDPGQGLRLIYYSQIVNDFQKGDIAEGYSVSREKKESFPLTVTSAQKNPTAFYLCASSISWAGAQPQHFGDGTRLSIL.

This clone was observed a few times. This chain uses TRBV9 with TRBJ1-2; possible D gene TRBD1, 5 bases. This CDR3 has 15 residues. Per the germline V gene, CDR1 is SGDLS and CDR2 is YYNGEE. Trimming removed 4 bases at V and 7 bases at J, with 20 bases between. The CDR3 loop is CASSTGAQGGSGYTF. CDR3 DNA: TGTGCCAGCAGCACCGGGGCCCAAGGAGGGAGTGGCTACACCTTC.

V usage is TRBV10-3 and J usage is TRBJ2-1; 12 nucleotides align to TRBD2. The CDR3 spans 15 residues. CDR1 and CDR2 from the germline V gene are ENHRY and SYGVKD. V trimming: 5 bases; J trimming: 4 bases; junction bases outside the gene matches: 3. DNA of the CDR3: TGTGCCATCAGTCAGACTAGCGGGAGTTACAATGAGCAGTTCTTC. Residues: CAISQTSGSYNEQFF.

The rearrangement joins TRBV10-2 to TRBJ2-7; D not certain. Germline values: CDR1 WSHSY, CDR2 SAAADI. This CDR3 spans 12 amino acids. V shed 8 bases and J shed 2 bases, with 10 bases lying between them. The CDR3 here is CASGQVTYEQYF. The CDR3, as DNA: TGCGCCAGCGGGCAAGTAACCTACGAGCAGTACTTC.

V usage is TRBV28 and J usage is TRBJ1-2, with 8 bases that match TRBD1. This CDR3 spans 17 amino acids. After removal of 5 bases from V and 7 bases from J, the junction contained 18 bases not matched to a gene. CDR1 and CDR2 (germline): MDHEN, SYDVKM. The CDR3 loop reads CASSLPKFQGALSGYTF. The CDR3 DNA sequence: TGTGCCAGCAGTCTCCCCAAATTCCAGGGGGCGCTCAGTGGCTACACCTTC.

V usage is TRBV7-9 and J usage is TRBJ2-2; D gene unclear. The CDR3 contains 12 residues. V was shortened by 3 bases and J by 6 bases, with 5 bases between the two germline ends. From germline, CDR1 is SEHNR and CDR2 FQNEAQ (reference sequence). Here the CDR3 reads CASSFVSGELFF. CDR3 bases: TGTGCCAGCAGCTTCGTCTCCGGGGAGCTGTTTTTT.

This CDR3 is CASSPGRSYEQYF. In DNA, the CDR3 is TGTGCCAGCAGCCCCGGCAGGTCCTACGAGCAGTACTTC. The chain recombines TRBV7-6 with TRBJ2-7; D gene ambiguous. Trimming left V 5 bases short and J 1 base short, with 9 bases between. CDR1 is SGHVS and CDR2 is FNYEAQ in the germline V gene. The CDR3 loop spans 13 amino acids.

The chain is built from TRBV11-2 and TRBJ2-2; tentative D call: TRBD1 (6 bases). Germline CDR1 SGHAT, CDR2 FQNNGV. The V and J ends lost 5 bases and 1 base respectively, with 11 bases between them. This CDR3 is built from 15 residues. CDR3 coding DNA: TGTGCCAGCAGCCCCGGGACATTGAACACCGGGGAGCTGTTTTTT. Its translation: CASSPGTLNTGELFF.